This TCR beta chain was obtained from a study of T-cell reconstitution after alpha-beta-depleted transplantation in children. Study results and caveats: Expanded graft clones, several hundred of them, were reportedly the source of alpha-beta T cells about two months after transplant. A year had passed since transplant, and T-cell counts and diversity by then came mostly from newly produced T cells. After transplant, high TCRbeta diversity at day 60 in some patients arose from surviving recipient T cells and thymic progenitors.

The CDR3 is 15 amino acids. V was pared by 3 bases and J by 5 bases, with 16 bases between. This sample's TCRbeta library carried unique molecular identifier barcodes. TCRdb reprocessed the PCR reads via MiXCR and lists one record per CDR3 protein. The sample has 600,000 or so distinct CDR3 sequences, more than 20% seen once; the top ten hold 13% to 15%. Regarding this clonotype: Its antigen is as yet unknown.

The sequenced sample was PBMCs, mostly from graft donor cells, obtained 360 days after TCRalphabeta/CD19-depleted stem cell transplant. The rearrangement links TRBV12-3 or TRBV12-4 to TRBJ2-5; tentative D call: TRBD2 (5 bases). This sequence was found in a boy under three years old who had a stem cell transplant for acute myeloid leukemia, so the T cells may come from the graft donor. The CDR3 here is CASSFLVEGAETQYF. CDR3 sequence (DNA): TGTGCCAGCAGTTTTTTAGTCGAGGGAGCGGAGACCCAGTACTTC.